This T cell receptor (beta chain) originates from a study of cytomegalovirus exposure and HLA in healthy donors. Study results and caveats: Reportedly, a later analysis found an Asian-associated ancestry cluster had fewer N-insertions than the roughly 700-donor mean.

With respect to this clone: What it binds is not known.

Both 60 Vbeta primers and 13 Jbeta primers went into the PCR. Only in-frame clones appear in the TCRdb table, and some are missing; sequencing was by immunoSEQ multiplex PCR. The profile shows around 130,000 clones, around 84% of them singletons. Sequenced material: PBMCs. The clonotype comes from a man in his forties or fifties in good health and CMV-seronegative.

The CDR3 loop is CASSYRGRDQPQHF. For the CDR3, the DNA is TGTGCCAGCAGTTACAGGGGGCGCGATCAGCCCCAGCATTTT. The J gene is TRBJ1-5, the V gene TRBV6-5; TRBD1 matches at 7 bases. The CDR3 covers 14 residues. Germline loops: CDR1 MNHEY, CDR2 SVGAGI. J gave up 5 bases and V 2 bases, and 3 bases lay outside the gene matches.